This T cell receptor (beta chain) emerged from a study of cytomegalovirus exposure and HLA in healthy donors. Findings and caveats of the study: Most CMV-associated TCR beta chains appeared HLA-restricted in a later analysis.

Vbeta (60) and Jbeta (13) primers were used in the PCR. The method was immunoSEQ multiplex PCR; TCRdb's version includes in-frame clones alone and lacks a portion of them. Altogether about 190,000 clones are present, about 69% being singletons, with the ten largest covering approximately 4.8%. The CDR3 is made up of 14 amino acids. The germline V and J ends were trimmed by 4 bases and 6 bases, with 12 bases remaining between them. Germline CDR1 reads MNHEY; CDR2 reads SMNVEV (reference sequence). A note on this clone: Its antigen is not identified.

The clonotype originates from a young man in good health and CMV-seropositive. The chain uses TRBV27 and TRBJ2-2, with D tentatively TRBD2 (5 bases). Sequencing was performed on PBMCs. The CDR3: CASSSPRVPGELFF. In DNA form, the CDR3 reads TGTGCCAGCAGTTCCCCGCGGGTACCCGGGGAGCTGTTTTTT.